These T cell receptor beta chains were read from a single sample in a study of cytomegalovirus exposure and HLA in healthy donors. Libraries were prepared by immunoSEQ multiplex PCR; TCRdb keeps only in-frame clonotypes and omits some of them. Of approximately 40,000 clones in the sample, 75% to 90% were seen once. The sequenced material came from PBMCs. Every receptor here comes from a woman between 40 and 50 years old in good health and CMV-seropositive. CDR3s include the opening cysteine and the closing phenylalanine or tryptophan. The order of the fields is clone size, J gene, V gene, D gene, CDR3 DNA, CDR3 protein. A D gene is named only where the DNA matches it firmly. Rows may omit the clone size; those that give it use once, few, many or a size class.

NA,TRBJ2-7,TRBV27,TRBD1,TGTGCCAGCAGGCCTTACGCCCAGGGACAGGGGGCTTACGAGCAGTACTTC,CASRPYAQGQGAYEQYF
NA,TRBJ2-3,TRBV6-1,TRBD1,TGTGCCAGCAGCGGACAGGGGAACACAGATACGCAGTATTTT,CASSGQGNTDTQYF
NA,TRBJ2-3,TRBV19,TRBD2,TGTGCCAGTAGTCCGTCACTAGCGGGGGGCACAGATACGCAGTATTTT,CASSPSLAGGTDTQYF
NA,TRBJ1-2,TRBV28,NA,TGTGCCAGCAGGATGTCGGAGGCGGGGGGCTACACCTTC,CASRMSEAGGYTF
few,TRBJ2-2,TRBV5-4,TRBD1,TGTGCCAGCTCCCCGTCGCAGGGGGCGAACACCGGGGAGCTGTTTTTT,CASSPSQGANTGELFF
NA,TRBJ2-3,TRBV7-9,TRBD2,TGTGCCAGCAGCCGGCGGACTAGCGGGGGGAGGGATACGCAGTATTTT,CASSRRTSGGRDTQYF
NA,TRBJ2-6,TRBV11-2,NA,TGTGCCAGCAGCTTAGACAGGGCCAACGTCCTGACTTTC,CASSLDRANVLTF
NA,TRBJ2-1,TRBV18,TRBD2,TGTGCCAGCTCGTGGGTCGGCGCGGGGGGTGACAATGAGCAGTTCTTC,CASSWVGAGGDNEQFF
NA,TRBJ1-3,TRBV4-2,NA,TGTGCCAGCAGCCAAGATGAGGGCGCGGGTGGAAACACCATATATTTT,CASSQDEGAGGNTIYF
NA,TRBJ1-4,TRBV5-1,TRBD1,TGCGCCAGCAGCCCAGGACAGGGAGCAACTAATGAAAAACTGTTTTTT,CASSPGQGATNEKLFF
NA,TRBJ1-1,TRBV30,NA,TGTGCCTGGCACTATGGGGGGGCCTTGAACACTGAAGCTTTCTTT,CAWHYGGALNTEAFF
NA,TRBJ2-1,TRBV19,NA,TGTGCCAGTAGTCCTACTCCGCAGGGGATGCACAATGAGCAGTTCTTC,CASSPTPQGMHNEQFF
NA,TRBJ2-5,TRBV6-1,NA,TGTGCCAGCATTCCAGGGGTGAAGGGGGAGACCCAGTACTTC,CASIPGVKGETQYF
NA,TRBJ2-6,TRBV4-1,NA,TGCGCCAGCAGCCAAGACTCCGGGGCTGGGGCCAACGTCCTGACTTTC,CASSQDSGAGANVLTF
NA,TRBJ1-1,TRBV27,NA,TGTGCCAGCAGTTTAGGTCAGGGCCTCACTGAAGCTTTCTTT,CASSLGQGLTEAFF
NA,TRBJ2-2,TRBV12-2,NA,TGTGCAAGTCGTTGCAGGAGGGGCACCGGGGAGCTGTTTTTT,CASRCRRGTGELFF
NA,TRBJ1-4,TRBV7-2,TRBD1,TGTGCCAGCAGCTCTAACGGACAGGGTCGTGAAAAACTGTTTTTT,CASSSNGQGREKLFF
NA,TRBJ2-3,TRBV5-1,TRBD2,TGCGCCAGCAGCTTGGGCCTAGCGGGGGGAGATACGCAGTATTTT,CASSLGLAGGDTQYF
NA,TRBJ1-1,TRBV5-1,TRBD1,TGCGCCAGCAGCCCCCCTAGGACAGGGCTAAACACTGAAGCTTTCTTT,CASSPPRTGLNTEAFF
NA,TRBJ2-7,TRBV4-1,NA,TGCGCCAGCAGCCACGTAGGGAGCTCCTACGAGCAGTACTTC,CASSHVGSSYEQYF
NA,TRBJ2-5,TRBV9,NA,TGTGCCAGCAGCGTCTCTACGGGTCGCGAAATAGAGACCCAGTACTTC,CASSVSTGREIETQYF
NA,TRBJ2-3,TRBV9,TRBD2,TGTGCCAGCAGCGTAGGTCTAGCGGGGGGAGGAAGCACAGATACGCAGTATTTT,CASSVGLAGGGSTDTQYF
NA,TRBJ1-6,TRBV6-1,TRBD1,TGTGCCAGCAGACGACAGGGGGATTCACCCCTCCACTTT,CASRRQGDSPLHF
NA,TRBJ2-3,TRBV7-9,NA,TGTGCCAGCAGCTTCGGCACAGATACGCAGTATTTT,CASSFGTDTQYF
NA,TRBJ1-4,TRBV2,NA,TGTGCCATTCGACAGAGCTCAACTAATGAAAAACTGTTTTTT,CAIRQSSTNEKLFF
NA,TRBJ1-5,TRBV5-6,NA,TGTGCCAGCAGCTTGGCCCGGGGTAGCCATCAGCCCCAGCATTTT,CASSLARGSHQPQHF
NA,TRBJ2-3,TRBV6-1,NA,TGTGCCAGCAGTGACCCGACAGGAACAAACACAGATACGCAGTATTTT,CASSDPTGTNTDTQYF
NA,TRBJ2-2,TRBV7-7,NA,TGTGCCAGCAGCTTGACGGGGGAGAAGGTGAACACCGGGGAGCTGTTTTTT,CASSLTGEKVNTGELFF
NA,TRBJ1-1,TRBV2,TRBD1,TGTGCCAGCAGTCGACAGGGAGGATACACTGAAGCTTTCTTT,CASSRQGGYTEAFF
NA,TRBJ2-3,TRBV7-6,NA,TGTGCCAGCAGCTACACGGGTCTCACAGATACGCAGTATTTT,CASSYTGLTDTQYF
NA,TRBJ1-1,TRBV6-1,TRBD1,TGTGCCAGCAGGGAAGCCGGGACAGGGTCTGAAGCTTTCTTT,CASREAGTGSEAFF
NA,TRBJ1-2,TRBV10-3,NA,TGTGCCATTTACCCGGGACATAATGGCTACACCTTC,CAIYPGHNGYTF
once,TRBJ2-5,TRBV5-1,NA,TGCGCCAGCAGCTTCACCGGGGAACAAGAGACCCAGTACTTC,CASSFTGEQETQYF
NA,TRBJ2-2,TRBV9,TRBD1,TGTGCCAGCAGCGCACGACAGGGGGCGGCCGGGGAGCTGTTTTTT,CASSARQGAAGELFF
NA,TRBJ2-1,TRBV9,NA,TGTGCCAGCAGCGTTGCAAGCGGTCTTGTCTATGAGCAGTTCTTC,CASSVASGLVYEQFF
NA,TRBJ2-3,TRBV19,NA,TGTGCCAGTAGTTCCCCACAGGTTACGCAGTATTTT,CASSSPQVTQYF
NA,TRBJ2-2,TRBV11-3,NA,TGTGCCAGCAGCACGGGGAAGACCGGGGAGCTGTTTTTT,CASSTGKTGELFF
NA,TRBJ2-5,TRBV28,TRBD1,TGTGCCAGCAGCCGTTCCGGGACAGGAAAAGAGACCCAGTACTTC,CASSRSGTGKETQYF
NA,TRBJ2-3,TRBV9,TRBD1,TGTGCCAGCAGCAGCGGACAGGGTGGCGATACGCAGTATTTT,CASSSGQGGDTQYF
NA,TRBJ1-1,TRBV5-6,TRBD1,TGTGCCAGCAGCCGAATACAGGGGGGGACTGAAGCTTTCTTT,CASSRIQGGTEAFF